This T cell receptor beta chain originates from a study of blood T cell repertoires in COVID-19. Overall study context: Material from acute and convalescent COVID-19 was sourced from the United States, Italy and Spain. T cells, B-cell-depleted T cells, or PBMCs supplied cDNA or gDNA.

The CDR3 contains 11 residues. With 7 bases removed from V and 4 bases from J, the gap between germline ends came to 10 bases. Per germline, CDR1 SQVTM and CDR2 ANQGSEA. Original analysis: For nucleated cells, counts were estimated from reference gene primer amplification. Clones were sequenced by immunoSEQ multiplex PCR, and TCRdb holds only the in-frame ones, with some missing. The DNA was the basis for D and trimming; V, J and clone size are from that table. The sample includes roughly 53,000 clones, around 89% of them seen just once. The chain uses TRBV29-1 and TRBJ1-2, with D tentatively TRBD1 (6 bases). This TCR derives from a man between 60 and 75 years old with acute or convalescent COVID-19. The sample comprised peripheral blood. CDR3: CSAGQSYGYTF. The DNA for the CDR3 is TGCAGCGCAGGACAGAGCTATGGCTACACCTTC.